This note documents a single TCR beta chain sequence. As yet, its antigen is unknown. The identical CDR3 is also encoded by other nucleotide sequences in the sample. The data were taken from a study of T cell responses to AZD1222 COVID-19 vaccine. Study results and caveats: Unmutated variant regions reportedly attract nearly half of all spike-specific TCRs. The study found Spike-specific TCR breadth and depth rose after two AZD1222 doses. Most donors were white British, females outnumbered males, and clonal diversity was possibly underestimated.

Clones were sequenced by immunoSEQ multiplex PCR, and TCRdb holds only the in-frame ones, with some missing. The table lists 90,000 to 100,000 clones, about 88% of them singletons. The CDR3 contains 12 residues. The V and J ends lost 6 bases and 7 bases respectively, with 9 bases between them. CDR1 and CDR2 from the germline V gene are MNHEY and SVGAGI. The chain carries TRBV6-5 and TRBJ1-4; D unresolved. The TCR originated in an adult who received the AZD1222 COVID-19 vaccine. The sample was peripheral blood, taken 28 days after the second AZD1222 dose. The CDR3 protein is CASRKGGEKLFF. The DNA for the CDR3 is TGTGCCAGCAGGAAGGGAGGTGAAAAACTGTTTTTT.